Presented here are 30 T cell receptor beta chains from one specimen sequenced in a study of shared clonotypes between healthy human individuals. Libraries were prepared by immunoSEQ multiplex PCR; TCRdb keeps only in-frame clonotypes and omits some of them. The sample records approximately 940,000 clones, around three quarters being singletons. Sequenced sample: memory CD4+ T cells sorted from blood. The sample's subset: CD45RA-negative fraction. Receptor source: a man aged 18 to 35 in good health.

This clone was seen only once. The chain recombines TRBV5-4 with TRBJ1-2, with 11 bases matching TRBD1. The trim removed 4 bases at V and 6 bases at J, leaving 2 bases unmatched. This CDR3 comprises 13 residues. The germline V gene has CDR1 SGHNT and CDR2 YYREEE (reference sequence). CDR3 DNA sequence: TGTGCCAGCAGCGGACAGGGGGCGAATGGCTACACCTTC. This gives the protein CASSGQGANGYTF. Full variable domain (rest looked up from reference TRBV5-4 and TRBJ1-2): ETGVTQSPTHLIKTRGQQVTLRCSSQSGHNTVSWYQQALGQGPQFIFQYYREEENGRGNFPPRFSGLQFPNYSSELNVNALELDDSALYLCASSGQGANGYTFGSGTRLTVV.

V usage is TRBV29-1 and J usage is TRBJ1-5; TRBD1 matches 8 bases. The V gene's germline CDR1 is SQVTM and CDR2 ANQGSEA. The CDR3 contains 14 residues. V lost 6 bases, J lost 6 bases, and 10 bases stayed unmatched. The CDR3 nucleotides read TGCAGCGTGTCGGGACAGGTCGGAGGTCAGCCCCAGCATTTT. Protein: CSVSGQVGGQPQHF.

V gene TRBV5-1 combines with J gene TRBJ2-3; D remains unclear. With 4 bases removed from V and 1 base from J, the gap between germline ends came to 10 bases. The CDR3 extends over 14 amino acids. Germline CDR1 SGHRS, CDR2 YFSETQ. The CDR3: CASSPSDGTDTQYF. As DNA, the CDR3 is TGCGCCAGCAGCCCCTCTGACGGCACAGATACGCAGTATTTT.

The chain combines TRBV7-2 with TRBJ2-5, with TRBD2 matching over 10 bases. This CDR3 is built from 19 residues. V trimming: 1 base; J trimming: 3 bases; junction bases outside the gene matches: 14. Germline lookup yields CDR1 SGHTA and CDR2 FQGNSA. The CDR3 reads CASSLELAGVKKSKETQYF. Here the CDR3 DNA reads TGTGCCAGCAGCTTAGAGCTAGCGGGGGTGAAGAAGTCGAAAGAGACCCAGTACTTC. The full variable domain, rest sourced from reference TRBV7-2 and TRBJ2-5, is GAGVSQSPSNKVTEKGKDVELRCDPISGHTALYWYRQSLGQGLEFLIYFQGNSAPDKSGLPSDRFSAERTGGSVSTLTIQRTQQEDSAVYLCASSLELAGVKKSKETQYFGPGTRLLVL.

V usage is TRBV5-1 and J usage is TRBJ2-2; D is undetermined. The CDR3 runs to 14 residues. Germline V gene data show CDR1 as SGHRS and CDR2 as YFSETQ. V was cut by 9 bases and J by 1 base, with 13 bases left in between. The CDR3, as DNA: TGCGCCACCCAATTGGATTTGAACACCGGGGAGCTGTTTTTT. It is translated as CATQLDLNTGELFF.

The chain recombines TRBV11-2 with TRBJ2-5, with D perhaps TRBD2 (6 bases). Germline loops: CDR1 SGHAT, CDR2 FQNNGV. Trimming took 3 bases from V and 2 from J, leaving 13 bases between them. This CDR3 comprises 15 residues. The CDR3: CASSLGVGGQETQYF. The CDR3 DNA reads as TGTGCCAGCAGCTTGGGAGTGGGGGGTCAAGAGACCCAGTACTTC.

This clone was detected a few times. This chain links TRBV30 with TRBJ2-1, with 7 positions matching TRBD1. V shed 1 base, J shed 8 bases, and the junction held 8 bases outside the gene matches. Germline V gives CDR1 GTSNPN, CDR2 SVGIG (reference sequence). The CDR3 runs to 14 residues. The CDR3 DNA is TGTGCCTGGAGTGCGCGGACAGGCTGGGATGAGCAGTTCTTC. Protein product: CAWSARTGWDEQFF.

This chain connects TRBV29-1 to TRBJ1-1; 7 bases line up with TRBD1. This CDR3 is 14 amino acids long. Germline V gene sequence: CDR1 SQVTM, CDR2 ANQGSEA. Trimming cost V 5 bases and J 7 bases; bases outside gene matches: 13. Here the CDR3 reads CSVRPPGGFGEAFF. CDR3 bases: TGCAGCGTTCGTCCCCCAGGGGGGTTCGGTGAAGCTTTCTTT.

CDR3 protein: CASSKTVGGRNQPQHF. In DNA form, the CDR3 reads TGTGCCAGCAGCAAAACGGTAGGGGGCCGGAATCAGCCCCAGCATTTT. The chain recombines TRBV6-6 with TRBJ1-5; 7 bases are shared with TRBD1. Germline CDR1 MNHNY, CDR2 SVGAGI (reference sequence). This CDR3 region has 16 residues. Trimming at V came to 6 bases and at J to 4 bases, leaving 12 bases not matched to a gene.

This chain connects TRBV18 to TRBJ1-2; TRBD1 matches 8 bases. The germline gives CDR1 KGHSH, CDR2 LQKENI. This CDR3 contains 15 residues. Trimming removed 3 bases from V and 2 bases from J; junction bases left unmatched: 5. Here the CDR3 DNA reads TGTGCCAGCTCACCCGACAGGGGAAGGAACTATGGCTACACCTTC. Protein sequence: CASSPDRGRNYGYTF.

This chain connects TRBV4-3 to TRBJ1-3, with a possible D match to TRBD1 (6 bases). The germline CDR1 and CDR2 sequences are LGHNA and YSLEER. The CDR3 extends over 16 amino acids. Trimming pared 4 bases from V and 4 bases from J, leaving 17 bases between. The DNA of the CDR3 is TGCGCCAGCAGCCGAGAATGGGGGGCGCAAGGAAACACCATATATTTT. Encoded protein: CASSREWGAQGNTIYF.

This clone has only one observation. V usage is TRBV11-3 and J usage is TRBJ2-5; D gene uncertain. Germline lookup yields CDR1 SGHNT and CDR2 YENEEA. The CDR3 contains 15 residues. Trimming stripped 1 base from V and 2 bases from J, with 11 bases between. The CDR3 DNA is TGTGCCAGCAGCTTAGGTCTGGGGTTTCAAGAGACCCAGTACTTC. Protein sequence: CASSLGLGFQETQYF.

The chain combines TRBV7-2 with TRBJ2-7, with a possible D match to TRBD2 (6 bases). This CDR3 has 16 amino acids. With 3 bases removed from V and 0 bases from J, the gap between germline ends came to 15 bases. The V gene's germline CDR1 is SGHTA and CDR2 FQGNSA. The CDR3 loop reads CASSLWGGGVSYEQYF. The CDR3 DNA sequence: TGTGCCAGCAGCTTGTGGGGTGGAGGGGTCTCCTACGAGCAGTACTTC.

The CDR3 DNA reads TGCGCCAGCAGCCAAGATTGGGACAGGGCCGCAGATACGCAGTATTTT. The encoded protein is CASSQDWDRAADTQYF. This chain joins TRBV4-3 and TRBJ2-3; 9 nucleotides agree with TRBD1. CDR1 is LGHNA and CDR2 is YSLEER in the germline V gene. This CDR3 is 16 amino acids long. The trim removed 0 bases at V and 4 bases at J, leaving 5 bases unmatched.

This clone turned up a few times. The genes are TRBV19 and TRBJ2-7; possible D gene TRBD2, 6 bases. V was cut by 8 bases and J by 7 bases, with 18 bases left in between. This CDR3 spans 13 amino acids. CDR1 and CDR2 (germline): LNHDA, SQIVND (reference sequence). CDR3 nucleotide sequence: TGTGCCAGTCGGGACTCATCCTTATTGGAGCAGTACTTC. The encoded protein is CASRDSSLLEQYF.

The rearrangement joins TRBV6-6 to TRBJ2-7; D is possibly TRBD2 (6 bases). Germline V gene lookup returns CDR1 MNHNY and CDR2 SVGAGI (reference sequence). The V gene lost 8 bases and the J gene lost 3 bases, with 11 bases spanning the gap. The CDR3 spans 12 residues. CDR3 amino acids: CASRDSLYEQYF. As DNA, the CDR3 is TGTGCCAGCCGGGACTCCCTCTACGAGCAGTACTTC.

This clone was seen a single time. The chain couples TRBV11-3 to TRBJ2-3; 11 nucleotides match TRBD2. Germline V gene data show CDR1 as SGHNT and CDR2 as YENEEA. CDR3 length equals 16 residues. The V and J ends lost 2 bases and 6 bases, in that order; junction bases with no gene match: 7. CDR3 amino acids: CASSLSSSGRMDTQYF. In DNA, the CDR3 is TGTGCCAGCAGCTTATCCTCTAGCGGGAGGATGGATACGCAGTATTTT.

V and J are TRBV6-5 and TRBJ1-1; 8 bases match TRBD1. Germline V gene lookup returns CDR1 MNHEY and CDR2 SVGAGI. Trimming took 0 bases from V and 11 from J; bases not matched to a gene: 5. The CDR3 is made up of 13 amino acids. The CDR3 here is CASSYSDTGGAFF. The CDR3 coding sequence is TGTGCCAGCAGTTACTCGGACACAGGGGGGGCTTTCTTT.

The CDR3 bases are TGCAGTGCTAGATACACAGATACGCAGTATTTT. Encoded protein: CSARYTDTQYF. This sequence joins TRBV20-1 and TRBJ2-3; D gene unclear. The CDR3 is 11 residues long. V gave up 2 bases and J gave up 2 bases, with 2 bases separating them. Germline-derived CDR1 and CDR2 are DFQATT and SNEGSKA (reference sequence).

This clone has ten or more counts. The chain links TRBV5-1 to TRBJ1-3, with D hard to call. The CDR3 loop spans 14 amino acids. Germline V gene data show CDR1 as SGHRS and CDR2 as YFSETQ. Trimming shortened V by 0 bases and J by 2 bases, and 6 bases separated the two germline ends. The CDR3 nucleotides read TGCGCCAGCAGCTTGGTGGGGACTGGAAACACCATATATTTT. This translates into CASSLVGTGNTIYF. Full variable domain (rest looked up from reference TRBV5-1 and TRBJ1-3): KAGVTQTPRYLIKTRGQQVTLSCSPISGHRSVSWYQQTPGQGLQFLFEYFSETQRNKGNFPGRFSGRQFSNSRSEMNVSTLELGDSALYLCASSLVGTGNTIYFGEGSWLTVV.

The gene calls are TRBV5-5 and TRBJ1-1, with D perhaps TRBD1 (6 bases). The CDR3 sequence is 14 residues long. Germline V gene data show CDR1 as SGHKS and CDR2 as YYEKEE (reference sequence). The V end lost 0 bases, the J end lost 10 bases, and 16 bases lay between the germline ends. The CDR3 DNA sequence: TGTGCCAGCAGCTTGGGCGGGGGGCGTCCTGGAGCTTTCTTT. Translation: CASSLGGGRPGAFF. The full variable domain, with the rest looked up from reference TRBV5-5 and TRBJ1-1, is DAGVTQSPTHLIKTRGQQVTLRCSPISGHKSVSWYQQVLGQGPQFIFQYYEKEERGRGNFPDRFSARQFPNYSSELNVNALLLGDSALYLCASSLGGGRPGAFFGQGTRLTVV.

This chain connects TRBV7-9 to TRBJ1-4; no clear D. Per the germline V gene, CDR1 is SEHNR and CDR2 is FQNEAQ (reference sequence). Trimming left V 5 bases short and J 2 bases short, with 12 bases between. CDR3 length: 15 amino acids. The CDR3: CASSAALSTNEKLFF. Here the CDR3 DNA reads TGTGCCAGCAGCGCGGCCCTTTCGACTAATGAAAAACTGTTTTTT.

The V call is TRBV18, the J call TRBJ1-3; no clear D gene. Trimming cost V 2 bases and J 1 base, with 12 bases left between them. Per the germline V gene, CDR1 is KGHSH and CDR2 is LQKENI. CDR3 length: 16 amino acids. CDR3 DNA: TGTGCCAGCTCACCAATTTTCGGGCAGTCTGGAAACACCATATATTTT. It encodes CASSPIFGQSGNTIYF. Supplemented by reference TRBV18 and TRBJ1-3, the full variable domain reads NAGVMQNPRHLVRRRGQEARLRCSPMKGHSHVYWYRQLPEEGLKFMVYLQKENIIDESGMPKERFSAEFPKEGPSILRIQQVVRGDSAAYFCASSPIFGQSGNTIYFGEGSWLTVV.

The chain employs TRBV7-9 and TRBJ1-4; D is ambiguous. The CDR3 extends over 14 amino acids. V was clipped by 3 bases and J by 4 bases, with 9 bases between them. Germline CDR1 reads SEHNR; CDR2 reads FQNEAQ (reference sequence). The CDR3 is CASSLGSLNEKLFF. DNA of the CDR3: TGTGCCAGCAGCTTGGGCAGCCTTAATGAAAAACTGTTTTTT.

This chain joins TRBV30 and TRBJ2-5; D gene ambiguous. CDR1 is GTSNPN and CDR2 is SVGIG in the germline V gene (reference sequence). The V and J ends lost 1 base and 4 bases respectively, with 7 bases between them. The CDR3 spans 12 residues. The CDR3 DNA reads TGTGCCTGGAGTGCCGGCCCAGAGACCCAGTACTTC. Its translation is CAWSAGPETQYF.

The CDR3, as DNA: TGTGCCAGCAGCCCCCTCCCCCGCGACGGGGGGTTTGGTGGCTACACCTTC. Protein sequence: CASSPLPRDGGFGGYTF. The chain links TRBV5-6 to TRBJ1-2; tentative D call: TRBD1 (5 bases). The germline V and J ends were trimmed by 4 bases and 7 bases, with 26 bases remaining between them. CDR1 and CDR2 (germline): SGHDT, YYEEEE. The CDR3 loop spans 17 amino acids.

This clone has a handful of counts. V gene TRBV6-1 combines with J gene TRBJ2-2; a possible D gene is TRBD1 (5 bases). The V end was cut by 6 bases, the J end by 0 bases, with 11 bases between. The length of the CDR3 is 15 residues. Germline V lookup: CDR1 MNHNS, CDR2 SASEGT. CDR3 sequence (DNA): TGTGCCAGCAGAGCCCAGGACACGAACACCGGGGAGCTGTTTTTT. As protein: CASRAQDTNTGELFF.

The CDR3 sequence: CASSLRGVSGADTQYF. The CDR3 bases are TGTGCCAGCAGCTTGCGTGGGGTCTCGGGCGCAGATACGCAGTATTTT. The gene calls are TRBV5-6 and TRBJ2-3; D unresolved. The CDR3 consists of 16 residues. The V end lost 1 base, the J end lost 4 bases, and 16 bases lay between the germline ends. Germline CDR1 SGHDT, CDR2 YYEEEE.

This rearrangement joins TRBV27 to TRBJ1-2; no clear D. Germline CDR1 and CDR2: MNHEY and SMNVEV (reference sequence). This CDR3 is 13 amino acids long. The V end lost 3 bases, the J end lost 9 bases, and 14 bases lay between the germline ends. CDR3 DNA: TGTGCCAGCAGTTTCGACGCCGACCGAAGCTACACCTTC. It codes for CASSFDADRSYTF.

The V gene is TRBV30, the J gene TRBJ2-1; 11 bases are a match to TRBD2. The junction had 9 bases not matched to a gene; V was cut back by 4 bases and J by 10 bases. The CDR3 has 14 amino acids. CDR1 is GTSNPN and CDR2 is SVGIG in the germline V gene (reference sequence). Written as DNA, the CDR3 is TGTGCCTGGAAGGAGCCTAGCGGGAGGATGGAGCAGTTCTTC. It encodes CAWKEPSGRMEQFF.